The rows below give T cell receptor beta chains drawn from one sample of a study of pediatric ulcerative colitis. Profiling relied on immunoSEQ multiplex PCR, and the TCRdb table lists in-frame clones only, not all of them. This table has tens of thousands of clones, roughly 82% appearing once. The sample comprised blood. These TCRs come from a boy aged 5 to 17 with severe ulcerative colitis. The CDR3 runs from the conserved cysteine through the conserved F or W. Fields, in order: J gene, V gene, CDR3 protein.

TRBJ2-3 TRBV25-1 CASSHNLAGGLTDTQYF
TRBJ2-1 TRBV4-3 CASSHDWGRDIYNEQFF
TRBJ1-2 TRBV11-2 CASSLDTRQGAFTGGYTF
TRBJ2-7 TRBV29-1 CSVRQGRNYEQYF
TRBJ1-2 TRBV27 CASSSLGTTYGYTF
TRBJ1-1 TRBV19 CASQQVSTEAFF
TRBJ2-5 TRBV6-5 CASRLTGGGETQYF
TRBJ1-1 TRBV28 CASSSGLNTEAFF
TRBJ1-1 TRBV30 CAWSTGRSGTEAFF
TRBJ1-1 TRBV19 CASRGRERGPGNTEAFF
TRBJ2-7 TRBV6-6 CASSTPWAGATGEQYF
TRBJ2-1 TRBV25-1 CASSATPSSYNEQFF
TRBJ1-4 TRBV5-6 CASSGGDEKLFF
TRBJ1-2 TRBV5-6 CASSLGGTGNRGYTF
TRBJ1-5 TRBV9 CASSVTGSQPQHF
TRBJ2-1 TRBV6-1 CASSVSGGEGNEQFF
TRBJ2-7 TRBV6-5 CASSWRGGNEQYF
TRBJ1-4 TRBV10-3 CAIRSNREKLFF
TRBJ2-5 TRBV13 CASSLSRGGETQYF
TRBJ1-6 TRBV9 CASSRTGTGKLGVHF
TRBJ1-6 TRBV7-9 CASSLGQGYNSPLHF
TRBJ2-1 TRBV4-1 CASSQGNGDRSYNEQFF
TRBJ2-7 TRBV2 CASSEGYEQYF
TRBJ2-2 TRBV7-3 CASSRGTSGGPTGELFF
TRBJ1-1 TRBV6-1 CATRPVNTEAFF
TRBJ1-2 TRBV7-9 CASSLVLGVGGYTF
TRBJ1-2 TRBV7-9 CASSPPMGQGSIYGYTF
TRBJ1-6 TRBV4-3 CASSQYREINSPLHF
TRBJ2-3 TRBV6-4 CASSDAGGPADTQYF